A single sample gave rise to the 28 T cell receptor beta chains below, sequenced in a study of blood T cell repertoires in COVID-19. Profiled with immunoSEQ multiplex PCR; TCRdb holds only in-frame clones, not every one. Of 140,000 or so clones in the sample, roughly 86% are singletons; the top ten hold 1.5% to 2%. Sequenced sample: peripheral blood. Receptors originate from a man aged 70 or older with acute or convalescent COVID-19.

The chain employs TRBV7-9 and TRBJ2-3, with TRBD1 matching over 10 bases. The germline V gene encodes CDR1 SEHNR and CDR2 FQNEAQ (reference sequence). The CDR3 has 16 residues. Trimming at V came to 5 bases and at J to 2 bases, leaving 7 bases not matched to a gene. CDR3 region: CASSIRQGAFTDTQYF. The DNA for the CDR3 is TGTGCCAGCAGCATCCGACAGGGGGCCTTCACAGATACGCAGTATTTT.

The rearrangement uses TRBV19 and TRBJ2-7, with 9 bases identical to TRBD1. Germline CDR1 reads LNHDA; CDR2 reads SQIVND (reference sequence). CDR3 length equals 15 residues. V gave up 6 bases and J gave up 7 bases; unmatched junction bases: 13. The CDR3 here is CASRKEGTGRREQYF. CDR3 DNA: TGTGCCAGTAGAAAAGAGGGGACAGGGCGGAGGGAGCAGTACTTC. The full variable domain, with the rest looked up from reference TRBV19 and TRBJ2-7, is DGGITQSPKYLFRKEGQNVTLSCEQNLNHDAMYWYRQDPGQGLRLIYYSQIVNDFQKGDIAEGYSVSREKKESFPLTVTSAQKNPTAFYLCASRKEGTGRREQYFGPGTRLTVT.

This chain joins TRBV6-5 and TRBJ1-3; D is ambiguous. The CDR3 totals 15 residues. Germline CDR1 is MNHEY and CDR2 is SVGAGI. V lost 2 bases and J 0 bases, leaving 8 bases between the germline ends. CDR3 coding DNA: TGTGCCAGCAGTTACCTTGGGCGCTCTGGAAACACCATATATTTT. Its protein is CASSYLGRSGNTIYF.

CDR3 nucleotide sequence: TGTGCAGCGGGAAGAAATGAGCAGTTCTTC. Amino acids: CAAGRNEQFF. V and J are TRBV3-1 (or the pseudogene TRBV3-2) and TRBJ2-1, with 7 positions matching TRBD2. The germline gives CDR1 LGHDT, CDR2 YNNKEL (reference sequence). The CDR3 extends over 10 amino acids.

The chain employs TRBV6-5 and TRBJ1-2; TRBD1 matches 10 bases. With 7 bases clipped from V and 7 bases from J, the junction kept 6 bases outside the gene matches. Per germline, CDR1 MNHEY and CDR2 SVGAGI. There are 13 residues in the CDR3. CDR3 in DNA: TGTGCCAGCACCCGGGACAGGGGAGGTGGCTACACCTTC. This sequence encodes CASTRDRGGGYTF.

CDR3 sequence: CASRSNSYRGHSYEQYF. The CDR3 DNA is TGCGCCAGCAGGTCTAACTCGTACAGGGGCCACTCCTACGAGCAGTACTTC. The genes are TRBV10-1 and TRBJ2-7; TRBD1 matches at 7 bases. The CDR3 has 17 amino acids. Germline trimming cut 6 bases from V and 0 bases from J; bases unmatched to any gene: 14. CDR1 is WNHNN and CDR2 is SYGVQD in the germline V gene (reference sequence).

This clone appeared a single time. This sequence joins TRBV5-6 and TRBJ2-5, with 7 positions matching TRBD2. This CDR3 has 15 residues. V lost 0 bases, J lost 5 bases, and 7 bases stayed unmatched. Germline CDR1 and CDR2: SGHDT and YYEEEE. The CDR3 spells CASSLAFSGRETQYF. For the CDR3, the DNA is TGTGCCAGCAGCTTGGCGTTTAGCGGGCGGGAGACCCAGTACTTC.

V and J are TRBV29-1 and TRBJ1-1; 7 bases align to TRBD1. CDR1 and CDR2 from the germline V gene are SQVTM and ANQGSEA. V was pared by 8 bases and J by 4 bases, with 13 bases of the junction left unmatched. The CDR3 contains 14 residues. CDR3 amino acids: CSTTTGDFGTEAFF. The CDR3 coding sequence is TGCAGCACAACAACAGGGGACTTCGGCACTGAAGCTTTCTTT.

J is TRBJ2-5 and V is TRBV28; TRBD2 agrees at 12 bases. Germline trimming cut 8 bases from V and 4 bases from J; bases unmatched to any gene: 14. Germline CDR1 and CDR2: MDHEN and SYDVKM. This CDR3 spans 17 amino acids. The CDR3 here is CASRPGTSGPWVETQYF. Here the CDR3 DNA reads TGTGCCAGCCGCCCCGGGACTAGCGGGCCCTGGGTAGAGACCCAGTACTTC.

The chain is built from TRBV27 and TRBJ2-1, with TRBD2 matching 9 bases. The CDR3 has 19 amino acids. Trimming removed 2 bases from V and 7 bases from J; junction bases left unmatched: 18. Germline-derived CDR1 and CDR2 are MNHEY and SMNVEV (reference sequence). DNA for the CDR3: TGTGCCAGCAGTTTACTAGCGGGGAGGGCCAAGGGGAGAAGAAATGAGCAGTTCTTC. Protein: CASSLLAGRAKGRRNEQFF.

The sample holds one count of this clone. The CDR3 is CASSFAGGQPNSPLHF. CDR3 in DNA: TGTGCCAGCAGTTTTGCAGGGGGCCAGCCTAATTCACCCCTCCACTTT. The chain couples TRBV27 to TRBJ1-6; TRBD1 matches at 8 bases. Germline CDR1 reads MNHEY; CDR2 reads SMNVEV (reference sequence). The CDR3 extends over 16 amino acids. Germline trimming cut 3 bases from V and 6 bases from J; bases unmatched to any gene: 7.

The chain employs TRBV12-3 or TRBV12-4 and TRBJ1-5; possibly TRBD1 for D (6 bases). V was cut by 4 bases and J by 12 bases, with 13 bases left in between. The CDR3 contains 12 residues. This chain's CDR3 is CASSSLGTSQHF. CDR3 DNA: TGTGCCAGCAGTTCCTTAGGGACAAGCCAGCATTTT.

In DNA, the CDR3 is TGTGCCAGCAGCCCTGGGGGGGATTACGAGCAGTACTTC. This codes for CASSPGGDYEQYF. The chain employs TRBV11-1 and TRBJ2-7, with 7 bases lining up with TRBD2. CDR3 length: 13 residues. The germline V gene has CDR1 SGHAT and CDR2 FQDESV (reference sequence). V shed 5 bases and J 4 bases; nucleotides not matched to a gene: 5.

The chain links TRBV5-1 to TRBJ2-7; 9 bases align to TRBD1. In germline, CDR1 is SGHRS, CDR2 YFSETQ. There are 15 residues in the CDR3. Losses at the gene ends were 4 bases for V and 0 bases for J; bases not matched to a gene: 5. CDR3 sequence (DNA): TGCGCCAGCAGCAAGGGACAGGGCCGCTCCTACGAGCAGTACTTC. Translated, it gives CASSKGQGRSYEQYF.

This chain joins TRBV9 and TRBJ2-3; 7 bases are shared with TRBD1. Germline V gene sequence: CDR1 SGDLS, CDR2 YYNGEE. V trimming: 0 bases; J trimming: 1 base; junction bases outside the gene matches: 5. The CDR3 contains 16 residues. The CDR3 DNA is TGTGCCAGCAGCGTAGCTGGGCAGGGGGGCACAGATACGCAGTATTTT. This gives the protein CASSVAGQGGTDTQYF.

The chain has TRBV30 and TRBJ1-5, with D possibly TRBD1 on 5 matching bases. Germline V gene sequence: CDR1 GTSNPN, CDR2 SVGIG (reference sequence). Deletions cut 0 bases from V and 4 bases from J, with 19 bases between. This CDR3 is built from 17 residues. This CDR3 reads CAWSVQIPGHPNQPQHF. CDR3 coding DNA: TGTGCCTGGAGTGTCCAGATTCCAGGACACCCGAATCAGCCCCAGCATTTT.

The chain employs TRBV3-1 (or the pseudogene TRBV3-2) and TRBJ2-2; 7 bases are a match to TRBD2. CDR3 size: 16 residues. Per germline, CDR1 LGHDT and CDR2 YNNKEL (reference sequence). V gave up 4 bases and J gave up 1 base; unmatched junction bases: 6. This chain's CDR3 is CASSLGGGWNTGELFF. Here the CDR3 DNA reads TGTGCCAGCAGCCTTGGGGGGGGATGGAACACCGGGGAGCTGTTTTTT.

DNA for the CDR3: TGTGCCAGCAGACTTGGACAGGGAGGTGAGCAGTTCTTC. It encodes CASRLGQGGEQFF. The chain carries TRBV6-1 and TRBJ2-1; 8 bases are a match to TRBD1. Germline lookup yields CDR1 MNHNS and CDR2 SASEGT. V gave up 6 bases and J gave up 9 bases; unmatched junction bases: 7. The CDR3 runs 13 residues.

A word on this clone: Different DNA sequences within this sample yield the same CDR3. J is TRBJ1-2 and V is TRBV3-1 (or the pseudogene TRBV3-2); TRBD1 matches 10 bases. The V segment lost 5 bases and the J segment 2 bases; nucleotides outside the gene matches: 2. Germline CDR1 reads LGHDT; CDR2 reads YNNKEL (reference sequence). CDR3 length: 14 amino acids. The CDR3 DNA follows: TGTGCCAGCAGCTTGGGACAGGGGAACTATGGCTACACCTTC. Protein: CASSLGQGNYGYTF.

The rearrangement joins TRBV2 to TRBJ2-3; D is uncertain. The germline V gene encodes CDR1 SNHLY and CDR2 FYNNEI. The V and J ends lost 7 bases and 2 bases respectively, with 16 bases between them. The CDR3 runs to 15 residues. The CDR3 sequence: CASNRNGPFTDTQYF. As DNA, the CDR3 is TGTGCCAGCAACAGAAATGGTCCCTTCACAGATACGCAGTATTTT.

In nucleotides, the CDR3 is TGTGCCAGCATGTCCGGAAGGACAGCTAGCACAGATACGCAGTATTTT. This sequence encodes CASMSGRTASTDTQYF. The chain uses TRBV6-6 and TRBJ2-3, with D possibly matching TRBD1 (6 bases). The germline gives CDR1 MNHNY, CDR2 SVGAGI (reference sequence). CDR3 length equals 16 residues. V lost 7 bases, J lost 0 bases, and 17 bases lay in between.

The J gene is TRBJ1-2, the V gene TRBV19; 8 bases line up with TRBD1. CDR3 length: 15 residues. The germline V gene encodes CDR1 LNHDA and CDR2 SQIVND (reference sequence). Unmatched junction bases numbered 13, after V lost 5 bases and J lost 8 bases. As DNA, the CDR3 is TGTGCCAGTAGTCACCAGGGACAGGATCAACGGGGCTACACCTTC. This translates into CASSHQGQDQRGYTF.

This chain connects TRBV2 to TRBJ1-2; 11 bases line up with TRBD1. The CDR3 spans 18 residues. V was pared by 7 bases and J by 6 bases, with 19 bases of the junction left unmatched. Germline loops: CDR1 SNHLY, CDR2 FYNNEI. The CDR3 spells CASNRERGQGATIDGYTF. The CDR3 bases are TGTGCCAGCAACCGGGAAAGAGGACAGGGGGCAACGATAGATGGCTACACCTTC.

The V gene is TRBV14, the J gene TRBJ1-1; tentatively, D is TRBD1 (5 bases). Germline V gene sequence: CDR1 SGHDN, CDR2 FVKESK. Trimming pared 2 bases from V and 4 bases from J, leaving 14 bases between. This CDR3 contains 15 residues. CDR3 in DNA: TGTGCCAGCAGCCAATTACAGGCGGGGGGCACTGAAGCTTTCTTT. Translation gives CASSQLQAGGTEAFF.

The chain links TRBV29-1 to TRBJ2-3; TRBD2 matches 7 bases. The ends lost 0 bases at V and 7 bases at J; junction bases unmatched: 10. Germline V gene data show CDR1 as SQVTM and CDR2 as ANQGSEA. The CDR3 is 15 residues long. CDR3 loop: CSVEEGWGGRNTQYF. CDR3 bases: TGCAGCGTTGAAGAAGGGTGGGGGGGAAGGAATACGCAGTATTTT.

This sequence joins TRBV5-5 and TRBJ2-5, with D unresolved. Germline loops: CDR1 SGHKS, CDR2 YYEKEE (reference sequence). The V end was cut by 4 bases, the J end by 5 bases, with 15 bases between. CDR3 size: 14 residues. The DNA for the CDR3 is TGTGCCAGCAGCCTCAGCGTACTTGGGGAGACCCAGTACTTC. Translating it yields CASSLSVLGETQYF.

This sequence joins TRBV10-3 and TRBJ1-2, with D possibly TRBD1 on 5 matching bases. The CDR3 is 13 amino acids. Trimming cost V 4 bases and J 1 base, with 7 bases left between them. Germline values: CDR1 ENHRY, CDR2 SYGVKD. The CDR3 coding sequence is TGTGCCATCAGTGGGGGGGATAACTATGGCTACACCTTC. Protein product: CAISGGDNYGYTF.

V and J are TRBV28 and TRBJ2-7; D is perhaps TRBD1 (8 bases). Germline CDR1 MDHEN, CDR2 SYDVKM. The V end lost 4 bases, the J end lost 1 base, and 17 bases lay between the germline ends. The CDR3 sequence is 16 residues long. The CDR3 spells CASSYRTGGGSYEQYF. In DNA, the CDR3 is TGTGCCAGCAGTTACCGAACAGGGGGAGGGTCCTACGAGCAGTACTTC.